This section outlines one TCR beta chain sequence together with its context. In the original workflow: Reference gene primers were amplified, and this amplification served to estimate nucleated cell counts. The assay was immunoSEQ multiplex PCR, and TCRdb's table has in-frame clones only and misses some. V, J and clone size reflect that table, while D and trimming were determined from the DNA. The sample shows around 120,000 clones, around 79% of them seen only once. The sample comes from a study of blood T cell repertoires in COVID-19. Across the study: Researchers got acute and convalescent COVID-19 samples from the United States, Italy and Spain. PBMCs, B-cell-depleted T cells, or T cells were the source of the cDNA or gDNA that made up the material.

The origin of this receptor is a man between 65 and 85 years old with acute or convalescent COVID-19. Source material: peripheral blood.

CDR3 sequence (DNA): TGTGCCAGCAGCAGCGGTTCTACCGGGGAGCTGTTTTTT. It is translated as CASSSGSTGELFF. The chain is built from TRBV6-6 and TRBJ2-2; TRBD2 is a possible D gene (5 bases). Per the germline V gene, CDR1 is MNHNY and CDR2 is SVGAGI (reference sequence). The CDR3 is 13 residues long. Trimming took off 6 bases at V and 5 bases at J, with 10 bases between the two ends.